The 20 T cell receptor beta chains below come from one sample, sequenced in a study of blood T cells in healthy people across ages (dated by TCRdb to about 2015). Library preparation was by 5' RACE. TCRdb shows the sequencer as Illumina HiSeq 2500. A second 7 to 11 cycle PCR used a sample-barcoded 5' primer and a J-beta primer mix. The raw public data were reprocessed by TCRdb itself: fastp quality trimming at Q25, MiXCR clonotype calling, in-frame beta chains only. Entries that share a CDR3 protein sequence are merged under the most common genes and DNA. The sample table lists roughly 1 million distinct CDR3 sequences, approximately 26% of them with a count of one. The ten biggest clones cover less than 0.75% of the sample. The sample also formed part of further work on T cells of mothers and their children.

Sequencing input: blood. The receptor source for this set is a girl aged 2 to 10 in good health.

The rearrangement joins TRBV20-1 to TRBJ2-4; unclear D gene. The germline gives CDR1 DFQATT, CDR2 SNEGSKA (reference sequence). The CDR3 is 14 residues long. V was cut by 6 bases and J by 0 bases, with 12 bases left in between. The CDR3, as DNA: TGCAGTGCCAGCCCTGCAGTAGCCAAAAACATTCAGTACTTC. This codes for CSASPAVAKNIQYF.

V is TRBV7-2 and J is TRBJ1-5, with TRBD1 matching 7 bases. The CDR3 contains 15 residues. The junction had 3 bases not matched to a gene; V was cut back by 1 base and J by 3 bases. Germline V gene lookup returns CDR1 SGHTA and CDR2 FQGNSA. CDR3 residues: CASSLDRGVNQPQHF. DNA of the CDR3: TGTGCCAGCAGCTTAGACAGGGGCGTCAATCAGCCCCAGCATTTT.

V usage is TRBV5-1 and J usage is TRBJ2-4; D unresolved. From germline, CDR1 is SGHRS and CDR2 YFSETQ. V lost 0 bases to trimming and J lost 1 base, with 14 bases between them. The CDR3 extends over 17 amino acids. The CDR3 nucleotides read TGCGCCAGCAGCTTGGCCTCAAGTGTTAGGGCCAAAAACATTCAGTACTTC. Encoded protein: CASSLASSVRAKNIQYF.

This clonotype was detected a few times. V is TRBV7-9 and J is TRBJ2-1; the D is unclear. Trimming took 5 bases from V and 8 from J, leaving 13 bases between them. The V gene's germline CDR1 is SEHNR and CDR2 FQNEAQ (reference sequence). The CDR3 sequence is 13 residues long. CDR3 region: CASSPRYLDEQFF. As DNA, the CDR3 is TGTGCCAGCAGCCCGCGTTATCTCGATGAGCAGTTCTTC.

The table lists this clonotype with a few counts. V and J are TRBV12-3 or TRBV12-4 and TRBJ2-5; D is possibly TRBD2 (5 bases). The assigned J gene may be wrong: the sequence end matches TRBJ2-7 better. This CDR3 contains 16 residues. The CDR3 protein is CASSRRSGLIPYEQYF. The CDR3 nucleotides are TGTGCCAGCAGCCGACGATCTGGACTTATTCCCTACGAGCAGTACTTC.

This clonotype occurred a few times. The rearrangement uses TRBV27 and TRBJ2-5; 9 positions match TRBD1. CDR3 length: 13 residues. After removal of 2 bases from V and 6 bases from J, the junction contained 1 base not matched to a gene. CDR1 is MNHEY and CDR2 is SMNVEV in the germline V gene (reference sequence). The chain's CDR3 is CASSLGQGQTQYF. DNA for the CDR3: TGTGCCAGCAGTTTAGGACAGGGGCAGACCCAGTACTTC.

This rearrangement joins TRBV9 to TRBJ1-4, with D uncertain. The CDR3 is 17 residues long. Germline V gene sequence: CDR1 SGDLS, CDR2 YYNGEE. With 0 bases removed from V and 0 bases from J, the gap between germline ends came to 12 bases. CDR3 in DNA: TGTGCCAGCAGCGTAGGAGGCTTACTTGCAACTAATGAAAAACTGTTTTTT. It translates to CASSVGGLLATNEKLFF.

This sequence joins TRBV5-1 and TRBJ2-3; 7 positions agree with TRBD2. This CDR3 has 12 residues. J gave up 2 bases and V 7 bases, and 1 base lay outside the gene matches. Germline loops: CDR1 SGHRS, CDR2 YFSETQ. CDR3 in amino acids: CASRLATDTQYF. CDR3 nucleotides: TGCGCCAGCCGACTAGCCACAGATACGCAGTATTTT.

This clonotype came up a few times. Here the CDR3 reads CASSGGVSSYEQYF. CDR3 bases: TGTGCCAGCAGCGGCGGTGTGAGCTCCTACGAGCAGTACTTC. The chain joins TRBV7-2 to TRBJ2-7; no firm D call. This CDR3 region has 14 residues. V lost 5 bases and J lost 0, with 11 bases in between. CDR1 and CDR2 (germline): SGHTA, FQGNSA.

On this clonotype itself: A much larger clone sits a single nucleotide away, making a read error possible. The chain uses TRBV29-1 and TRBJ2-6; no clear D. V shed 3 bases and J shed 3 bases, with 3 bases lying between them. In germline, CDR1 is SQVTM, CDR2 ANQGSEA. The CDR3 runs to 12 residues. The CDR3: CSVEFGANVLTF. DNA for the CDR3: TGCAGCGTTGAGTTTGGGGCCAACGTCCTGACTTTC.

This clonotype turned up a few times. The chain recombines TRBV6-6 with TRBJ1-6, with no clear D. The length of the CDR3 is 12 residues. The germline V gene has CDR1 MNHNY and CDR2 SVGAGI (reference sequence). The ends were cut back, 0 bases at V and 10 bases at J, with 4 bases in the middle. CDR3 bases: TGTGCCAGCAGTTACTCTGGGTCACCCCTCCACTTT. This codes for CASSYSGSPLHF.

V is TRBV4-3 and J is TRBJ2-7, with a possible D match to TRBD1 (6 bases). The CDR3 has 15 amino acids. V shed 1 base and J shed 4 bases, with 14 bases lying between them. Germline values: CDR1 LGHNA, CDR2 YSLEER. This chain's CDR3 is CASSQGARGLYEQYF. In DNA, the CDR3 is TGCGCCAGCAGCCAAGGGGCCAGGGGTTTGTACGAGCAGTACTTC.

This clonotype was seen a handful of times. The rearrangement links TRBV20-1 to TRBJ2-3; possibly TRBD1 or TRBD2 for D (6 bases each). The CDR3 runs 13 residues. Germline V CDR1 and CDR2: DFQATT, SNEGSKA (reference sequence). The DNA of the CDR3 is TGCAGCGGACGGGGGCCCGTCACAGATACGCAGTATTTT. It translates to CSGRGPVTDTQYF.

The chain links TRBV4-1 to TRBJ2-7, with 10 nucleotides matching TRBD1. Unmatched junction bases numbered 6, after V lost 4 bases and J lost 6 bases. The germline V gene has CDR1 MGHRA and CDR2 YSYEKL. The CDR3 is made up of 14 amino acids. The chain's CDR3 is CASSLLTGGCEQYF. The CDR3 DNA follows: TGCGCCAGCAGCCTCCTGACAGGGGGCTGCGAGCAGTACTTC.

This clonotype was counted a single time. The chain combines TRBV29-1 with TRBJ2-7; a weak D match, TRBD1 (5 bases). The CDR3 is 13 amino acids. Trimming shortened V by 0 bases and J by 2 bases, and 8 bases separated the two germline ends. CDR1 is SQVTM and CDR2 is ANQGSEA in the germline V gene. The chain's CDR3 is CSVEDDRTYEQYF. The CDR3 region has the DNA TGCAGCGTTGAAGATGACAGAACCTACGAGCAGTACTTC.

The genes are TRBV20-1 and TRBJ1-1, with D possibly matching TRBD1 (6 bases). The V gene's germline CDR1 is DFQATT and CDR2 SNEGSKA (reference sequence). This CDR3 is built from 13 residues. Trimming took 4 bases from V and 4 from J, leaving 13 bases between them. The CDR3: CSATRQVGTEAFF. The CDR3 nucleotides read TGCAGTGCTACTAGACAGGTTGGCACTGAAGCTTTCTTT.

This clonotype appeared a single time. The gene calls are TRBV12-3 or TRBV12-4 and TRBJ1-5; the D gene is possibly TRBD1 (5 bases). The V gene lost 5 bases and the J gene lost 2 bases, with 13 bases spanning the gap. The length of the CDR3 is 15 residues. The CDR3 DNA is TGTGCCAGCAGTCTAGGGGAGAGAGGCAATCAGCCCCAGCATTTT. Protein: CASSLGERGNQPQHF.

This sequence joins TRBV11-2 and TRBJ2-1; D perhaps matches TRBD2 (6 bases). This CDR3 comprises 15 residues. Trimming cost V 4 bases and J 0 bases, with 10 bases left between them. From germline, CDR1 is SGHAT and CDR2 FQNNGV. In DNA form, the CDR3 reads TGTGCCAGCAGCTCGACGACTAGCTCCTACAATGAGCAGTTCTTC. It translates to CASSSTTSSYNEQFF.

This clonotype turned up a few times. The CDR3 DNA reads as TGCAGCGTTGTCCCAGGGCTCGCTAACTATGGCTACACCTTC. It is translated as CSVVPGLANYGYTF. The J gene is TRBJ1-2, the V gene TRBV29-1; D may be TRBD1 (5 bases). V was shortened by 4 bases and J by 0 bases, with 12 bases between the two germline ends. The germline gives CDR1 SQVTM, CDR2 ANQGSEA. The length of the CDR3 is 14 residues.

This clonotype was seen only a few times. V is TRBV9 and J is TRBJ2-7; 9 nucleotides line up with TRBD1. Germline CDR1 reads SGDLS; CDR2 reads YYNGEE. J was trimmed by 2 bases and V by 3 bases; bases with no gene match: 6. The CDR3 spans 15 residues. The CDR3 reads CASSGGTGPTYEQYF. The CDR3 nucleotides are TGTGCCAGCAGCGGGGGGACAGGGCCAACCTACGAGCAGTACTTC.